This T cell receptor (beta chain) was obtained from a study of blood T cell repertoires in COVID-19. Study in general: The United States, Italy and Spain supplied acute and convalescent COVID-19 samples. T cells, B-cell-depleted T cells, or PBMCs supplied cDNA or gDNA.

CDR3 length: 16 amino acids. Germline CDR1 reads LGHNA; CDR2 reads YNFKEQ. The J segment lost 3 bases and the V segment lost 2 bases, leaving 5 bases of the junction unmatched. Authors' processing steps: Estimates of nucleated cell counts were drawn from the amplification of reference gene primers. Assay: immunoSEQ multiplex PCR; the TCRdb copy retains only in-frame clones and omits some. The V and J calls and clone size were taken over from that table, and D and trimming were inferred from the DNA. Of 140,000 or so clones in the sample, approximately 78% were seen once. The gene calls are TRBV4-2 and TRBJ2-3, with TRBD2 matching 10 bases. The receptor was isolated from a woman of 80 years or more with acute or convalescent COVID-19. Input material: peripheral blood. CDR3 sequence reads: CASSQLTSGTTDTQYF. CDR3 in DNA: TGTGCCAGCAGCCAACTTACTAGCGGGACGACAGATACGCAGTATTTT.